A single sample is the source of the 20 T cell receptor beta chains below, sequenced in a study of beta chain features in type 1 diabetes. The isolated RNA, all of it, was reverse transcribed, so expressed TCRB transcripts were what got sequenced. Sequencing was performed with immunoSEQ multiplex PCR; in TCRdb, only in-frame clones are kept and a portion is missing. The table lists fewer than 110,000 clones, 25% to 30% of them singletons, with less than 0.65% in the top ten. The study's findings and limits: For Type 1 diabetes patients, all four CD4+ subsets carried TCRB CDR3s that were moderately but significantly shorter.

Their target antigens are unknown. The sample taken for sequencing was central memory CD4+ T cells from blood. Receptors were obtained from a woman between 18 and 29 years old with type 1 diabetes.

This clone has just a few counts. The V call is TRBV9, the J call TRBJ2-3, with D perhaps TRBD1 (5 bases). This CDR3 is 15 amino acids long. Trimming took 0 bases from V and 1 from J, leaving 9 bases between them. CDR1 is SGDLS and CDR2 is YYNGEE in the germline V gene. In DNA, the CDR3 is TGTGCCAGCAGCGTAGCCAGGGTGGGCACAGATACGCAGTATTTT. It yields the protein CASSVARVGTDTQYF.

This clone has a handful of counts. This CDR3 is CASSPPGTGSYSEQFF. In DNA, the CDR3 is TGCGCCAGCAGCCCGCCTGGGACAGGTTCATATTCTGAGCAGTTCTTC. This rearrangement joins TRBV5-1 to TRBJ2-1, with TRBD1 matching over 8 bases. Germline-derived CDR1 and CDR2 are SGHRS and YFSETQ. This CDR3 comprises 16 residues. With V trimmed by 4 bases and J by 9 bases, 15 bases remained unmatched. The entire variable domain, with the rest obtained from reference TRBV5-1 and TRBJ2-1, is as follows: KAGVTQTPRYLIKTRGQQVTLSCSPISGHRSVSWYQQTPGQGLQFLFEYFSETQRNKGNFPGRFSGRQFSNSRSEMNVSTLELGDSALYLCASSPPGTGSYSEQFFGPGTRLTVL.

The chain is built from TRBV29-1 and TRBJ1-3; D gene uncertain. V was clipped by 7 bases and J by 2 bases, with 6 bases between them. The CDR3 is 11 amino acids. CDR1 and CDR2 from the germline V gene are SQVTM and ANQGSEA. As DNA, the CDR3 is TGCAGCGCCATCACTGGAAACACCATATATTTT. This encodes CSAITGNTIYF. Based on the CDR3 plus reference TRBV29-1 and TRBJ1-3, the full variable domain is SAVISQKPSRDICQRGTSLTIQCQVDSQVTMMFWYRQQPGQSLTLIATANQGSEATYESGFVIDKFPISRPNLTFSTLTVSNMSPEDSSIYLCSAITGNTIYFGEGSWLTVV.

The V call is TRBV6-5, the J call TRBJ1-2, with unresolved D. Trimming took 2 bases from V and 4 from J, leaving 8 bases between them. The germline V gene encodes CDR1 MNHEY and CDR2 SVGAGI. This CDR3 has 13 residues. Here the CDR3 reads CASSYGPFYGYTF. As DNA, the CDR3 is TGTGCCAGCAGTTACGGGCCTTTCTATGGCTACACCTTC.

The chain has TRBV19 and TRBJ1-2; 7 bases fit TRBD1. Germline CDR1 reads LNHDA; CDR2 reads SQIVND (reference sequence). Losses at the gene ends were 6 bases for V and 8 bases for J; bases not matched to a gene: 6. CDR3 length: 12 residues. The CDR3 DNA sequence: TGTGCCAGTAGGCTATGGGACAGCGGCTACACCTTC. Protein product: CASRLWDSGYTF.

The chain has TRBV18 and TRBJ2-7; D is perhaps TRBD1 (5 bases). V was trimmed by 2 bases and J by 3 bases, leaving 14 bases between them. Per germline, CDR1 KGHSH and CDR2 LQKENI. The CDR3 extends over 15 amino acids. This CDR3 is CASSPGPRRGYEQYV. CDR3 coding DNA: TGTGCCAGCTCACCAGGGCCCCGAAGGGGCTACGAGCAGTACGTC.

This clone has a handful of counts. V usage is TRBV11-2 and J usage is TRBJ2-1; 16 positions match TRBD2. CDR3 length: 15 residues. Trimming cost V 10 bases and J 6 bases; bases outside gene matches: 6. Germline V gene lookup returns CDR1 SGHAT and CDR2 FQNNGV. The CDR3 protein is CATGTSGRGGNEQFF. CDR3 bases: TGTGCCACTGGGACTAGCGGGAGGGGCGGCAATGAGCAGTTCTTC.

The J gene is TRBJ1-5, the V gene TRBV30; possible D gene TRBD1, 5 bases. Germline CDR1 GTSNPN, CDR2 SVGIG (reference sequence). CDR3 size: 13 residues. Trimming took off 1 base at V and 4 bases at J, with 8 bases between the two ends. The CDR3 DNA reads TGTGCCTGGAGTGGGGGGGGTAATCAGCCCCAGCATTTT. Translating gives CAWSGGGNQPQHF. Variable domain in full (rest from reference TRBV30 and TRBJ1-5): SQTIHQWPATLVQPVGSPLSLECTVEGTSNPNLYWYRQAAGRGLQLLFYSVGIGQISSEVPQNLSASRPQDRQFILSSKKLLLSDSGFYLCAWSGGGNQPQHFGDGTRLSIL.

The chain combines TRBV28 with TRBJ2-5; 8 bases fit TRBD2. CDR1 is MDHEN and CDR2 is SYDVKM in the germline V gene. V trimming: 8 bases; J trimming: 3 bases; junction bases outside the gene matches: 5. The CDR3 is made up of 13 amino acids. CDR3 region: CASFGGGKETQYF. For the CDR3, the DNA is TGTGCCAGCTTCGGGGGGGGGAAAGAGACCCAGTACTTC.

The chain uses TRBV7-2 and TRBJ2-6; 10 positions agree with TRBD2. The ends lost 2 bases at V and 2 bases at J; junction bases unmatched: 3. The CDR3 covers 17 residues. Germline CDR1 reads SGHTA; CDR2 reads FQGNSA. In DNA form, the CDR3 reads TGTGCCAGCAGCTTAACTAGCGGGAATGCTGGGGCCAACGTCCTGACTTTC. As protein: CASSLTSGNAGANVLTF.

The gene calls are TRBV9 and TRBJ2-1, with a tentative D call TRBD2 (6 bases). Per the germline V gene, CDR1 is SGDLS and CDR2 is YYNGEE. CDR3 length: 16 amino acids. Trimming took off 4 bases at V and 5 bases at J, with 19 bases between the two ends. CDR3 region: CASSSRRGDGNNEQFF. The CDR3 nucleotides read TGTGCCAGCAGCTCCCGTCGCGGGGACGGGAACAATGAGCAGTTCTTC.

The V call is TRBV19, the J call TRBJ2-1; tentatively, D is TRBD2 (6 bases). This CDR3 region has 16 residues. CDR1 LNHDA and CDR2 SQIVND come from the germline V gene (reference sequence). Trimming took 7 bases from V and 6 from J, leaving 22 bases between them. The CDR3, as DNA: TGTGCCAGTACCTCTCCCGGGCTCAGAGCGGGCAATGAGCAGTTCTTC. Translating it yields CASTSPGLRAGNEQFF.

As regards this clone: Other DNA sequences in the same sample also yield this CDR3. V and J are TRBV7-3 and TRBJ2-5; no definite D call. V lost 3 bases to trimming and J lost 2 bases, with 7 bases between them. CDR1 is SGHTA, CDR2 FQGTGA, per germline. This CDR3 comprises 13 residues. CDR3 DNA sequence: TGTGCCAGCAGCTTGAACAGTCAAGAGACCCAGTACTTC. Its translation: CASSLNSQETQYF.

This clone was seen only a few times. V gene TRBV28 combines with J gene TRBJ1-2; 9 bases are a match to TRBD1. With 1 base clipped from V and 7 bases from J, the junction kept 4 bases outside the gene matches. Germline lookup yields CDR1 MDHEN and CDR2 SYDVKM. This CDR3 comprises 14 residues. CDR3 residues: CASSLSQGASGYTF. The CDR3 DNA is TGTGCCAGCAGTTTATCACAGGGGGCTAGTGGCTACACCTTC.

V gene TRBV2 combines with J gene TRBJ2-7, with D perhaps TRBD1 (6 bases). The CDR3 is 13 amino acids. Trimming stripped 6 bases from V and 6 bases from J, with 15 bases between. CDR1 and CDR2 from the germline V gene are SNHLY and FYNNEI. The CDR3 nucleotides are TGTGCCAGCAGCGGGACATCTTTTAGCGAGCAGTACTTC. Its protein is CASSGTSFSEQYF.

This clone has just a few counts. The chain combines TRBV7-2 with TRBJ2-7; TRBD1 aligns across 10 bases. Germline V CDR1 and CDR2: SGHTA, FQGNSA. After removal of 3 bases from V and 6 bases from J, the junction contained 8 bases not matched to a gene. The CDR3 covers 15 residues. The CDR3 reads CASSFAGTGAGEQYF. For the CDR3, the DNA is TGTGCCAGCAGCTTCGCCGGGACAGGGGCCGGCGAGCAGTACTTC. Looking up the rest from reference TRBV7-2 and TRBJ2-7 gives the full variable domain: GAGVSQSPSNKVTEKGKDVELRCDPISGHTALYWYRQSLGQGLEFLIYFQGNSAPDKSGLPSDRFSAERTGGSVSTLTIQRTQQEDSAVYLCASSFAGTGAGEQYFGPGTRLTVT.

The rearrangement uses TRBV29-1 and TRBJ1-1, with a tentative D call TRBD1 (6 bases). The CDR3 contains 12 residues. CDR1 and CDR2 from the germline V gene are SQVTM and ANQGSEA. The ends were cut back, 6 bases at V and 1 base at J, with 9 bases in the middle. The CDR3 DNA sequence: TGCAGCGTGGACAGAACGAACACTGAAGCTTTCTTT. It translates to CSVDRTNTEAFF.

The CDR3 nucleotides read TGTGCCACCAGCAGAGACGGGAGTGCAGATACGCAGTATTTT. It codes for CATSRDGSADTQYF. The chain has TRBV15 and TRBJ2-3, with a tentative D call TRBD2 (6 bases). Germline V gives CDR1 LNHNV, CDR2 YYDKDF (reference sequence). The CDR3 loop spans 14 amino acids. Between the trimmed V and J ends, which lost 0 bases and 4 bases, there was a span of 8 bases.

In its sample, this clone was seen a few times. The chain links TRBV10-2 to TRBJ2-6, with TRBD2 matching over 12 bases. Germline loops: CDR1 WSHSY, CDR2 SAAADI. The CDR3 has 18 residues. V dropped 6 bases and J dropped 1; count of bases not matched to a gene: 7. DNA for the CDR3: TGCGCCAGCAGACCCCCTAGCGGGAGGGAATCTGGGGCCAACGTCCTGACTTTC. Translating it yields CASRPPSGRESGANVLTF.

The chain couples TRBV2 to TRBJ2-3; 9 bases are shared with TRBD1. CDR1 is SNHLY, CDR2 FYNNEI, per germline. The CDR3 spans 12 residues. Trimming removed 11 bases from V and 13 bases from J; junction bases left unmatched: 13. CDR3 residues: CAGQPRTGDKYF. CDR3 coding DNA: TGTGCCGGCCAACCGCGGACAGGGGATAAGTATTTT.